The sequence of this T cell receptor beta chain was determined in a study of human T cells and chemical hapten exposure. Findings and limits, study-wide: TCRs at a frequency above 1 in 1000 stayed unchanged with DPC sensitization.

Time point reported: healthy volunteer bleed at 2 weeks. It was from unfractionated whole blood that total RNA was extracted. Trimming took 1 base from V and 4 from J, leaving 12 bases between them. The CDR3 spans 15 residues. Germline loops: CDR1 SGHVS, CDR2 FQNEAQ. Concerning this clonotype itself: What it binds is not known.

What the library attached to individual cDNA molecules were unique molecular identifiers. From the RACE reads, TCRdb called clonotypes with MiXCR, one entry per CDR3 protein. The table records 30,000 to 35,000 distinct CDR3 sequences, 6.5% to 9% of them present only once. The material sequenced was whole blood. This receptor was taken from a human donor in good health. Some clones in this sample may be carry-over from other donors' samples. V usage is TRBV7-8 and J usage is TRBJ2-3; D is unresolved. The CDR3 DNA sequence: TGTGCCAGCAGCTTAGTTGTATCCTCAGCAGATACGCAGTATTTT. It translates to CASSLVVSSADTQYF.